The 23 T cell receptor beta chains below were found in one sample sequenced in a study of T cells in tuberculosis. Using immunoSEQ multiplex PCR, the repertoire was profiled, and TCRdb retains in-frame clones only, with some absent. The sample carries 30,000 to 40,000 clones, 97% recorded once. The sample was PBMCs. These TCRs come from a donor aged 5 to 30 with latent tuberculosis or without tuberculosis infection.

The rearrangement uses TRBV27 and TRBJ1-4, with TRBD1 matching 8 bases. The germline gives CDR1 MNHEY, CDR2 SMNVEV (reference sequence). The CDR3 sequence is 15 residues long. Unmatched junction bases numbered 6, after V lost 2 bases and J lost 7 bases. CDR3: CASSLRGRGREKLFF. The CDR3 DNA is TGTGCCAGCAGTTTAAGAGGCAGGGGGCGTGAAAAACTGTTTTTT. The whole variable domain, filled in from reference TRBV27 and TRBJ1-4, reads EAQVTQNPRYLITVTGKKLTVTCSQNMNHEYMSWYRQDPGLGLRQIYYSMNVEVTDKGDVPEGYKVSRKEKRNFPLILESPSPNQTSLYFCASSLRGRGREKLFFGSGTQLSVL.

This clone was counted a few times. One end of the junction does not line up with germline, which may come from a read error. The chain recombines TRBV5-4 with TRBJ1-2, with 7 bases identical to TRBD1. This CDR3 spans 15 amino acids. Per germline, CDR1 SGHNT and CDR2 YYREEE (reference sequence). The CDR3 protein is CASSSPTGISNGYTF. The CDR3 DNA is TGTGCCAGTAGCTCCCCGACAGGGATAAGTAATGGCTACACCTTC.

For the CDR3, the DNA is TGCGCCAGCACTGCCGGAGGACAGGGAAGAGTCGACGAGCAGTACTTC. This gives the protein CASTAGGQGRVDEQYF. J is TRBJ2-7 and V is TRBV5-1; 8 nucleotides line up with TRBD1. Germline loops: CDR1 SGHRS, CDR2 YFSETQ. This CDR3 has 16 amino acids. The J segment lost 5 bases and the V segment lost 6 bases, leaving 16 bases of the junction unmatched.

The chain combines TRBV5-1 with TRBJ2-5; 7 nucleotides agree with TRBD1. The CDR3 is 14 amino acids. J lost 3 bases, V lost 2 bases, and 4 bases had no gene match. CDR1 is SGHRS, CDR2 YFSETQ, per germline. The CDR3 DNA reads TGCGCCAGCAGCTTCCGGACAGGTGAAGAGACCCAGTACTTC. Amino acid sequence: CASSFRTGEETQYF.

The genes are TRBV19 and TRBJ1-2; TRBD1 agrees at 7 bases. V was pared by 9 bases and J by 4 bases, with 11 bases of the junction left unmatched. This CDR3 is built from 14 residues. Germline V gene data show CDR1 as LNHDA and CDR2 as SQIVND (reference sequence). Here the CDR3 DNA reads TGTGCCAGCAGAAAAACCGGGACAGCCTATGGCTACACCTTC. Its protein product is CASRKTGTAYGYTF.

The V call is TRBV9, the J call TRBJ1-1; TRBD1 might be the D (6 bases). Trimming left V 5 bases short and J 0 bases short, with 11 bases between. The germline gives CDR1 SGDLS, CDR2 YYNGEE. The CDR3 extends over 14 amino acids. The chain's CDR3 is CASSTGSLNTEAFF. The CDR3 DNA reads TGTGCCAGCAGTACAGGGTCCCTGAACACTGAAGCTTTCTTT.

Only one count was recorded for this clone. CDR3 amino acids: CASSTGQEQFF. The CDR3, as DNA: TGTGCCAGCAGTACCGGACAAGAGCAGTTCTTC. The chain combines TRBV11-3 with TRBJ2-1; tentatively, D is TRBD1 (5 bases). This CDR3 spans 11 amino acids. V lost 6 bases and J 10 bases, leaving 10 bases between the germline ends. Germline V gene sequence: CDR1 SGHNT, CDR2 YENEEA.

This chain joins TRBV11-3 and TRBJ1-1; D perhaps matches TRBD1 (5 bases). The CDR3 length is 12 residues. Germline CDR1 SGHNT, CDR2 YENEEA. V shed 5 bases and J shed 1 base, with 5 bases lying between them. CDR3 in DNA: TGTGCCAGCAGCCAGGGGAACACTGAAGCTTTCTTT. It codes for CASSQGNTEAFF.

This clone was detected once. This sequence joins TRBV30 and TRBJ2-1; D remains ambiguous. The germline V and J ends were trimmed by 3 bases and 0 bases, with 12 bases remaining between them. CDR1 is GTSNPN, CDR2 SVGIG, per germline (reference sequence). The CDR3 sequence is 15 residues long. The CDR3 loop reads CAWRNRVSSYNEQFF. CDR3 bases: TGTGCCTGGAGAAACAGAGTCAGCTCCTACAATGAGCAGTTCTTC.

The CDR3 bases are TGTGCCTGGAGTCCTGGGACAGGCAATCAGCCCCAGCATTTT. Its translation is CAWSPGTGNQPQHF. The gene calls are TRBV30 and TRBJ1-5; 7 bases agree with TRBD1. V gave up 2 bases and J gave up 2 bases; unmatched junction bases: 3. Germline loops: CDR1 GTSNPN, CDR2 SVGIG (reference sequence). The CDR3 is made up of 14 amino acids.

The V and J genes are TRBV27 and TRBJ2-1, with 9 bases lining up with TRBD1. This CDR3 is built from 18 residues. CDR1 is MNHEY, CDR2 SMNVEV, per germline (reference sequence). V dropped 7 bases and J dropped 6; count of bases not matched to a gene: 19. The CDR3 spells CASNGRAPGQGLSNEQFF. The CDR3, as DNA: TGTGCCAGCAACGGTCGCGCCCCGGGACAGGGACTATCCAATGAGCAGTTCTTC.

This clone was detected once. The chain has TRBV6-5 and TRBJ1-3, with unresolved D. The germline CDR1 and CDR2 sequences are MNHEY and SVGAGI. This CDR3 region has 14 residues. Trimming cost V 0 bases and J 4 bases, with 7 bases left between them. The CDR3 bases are TGTGCCAGCAGTTACTCCAGGAGGGGAAACACCATATATTTT. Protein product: CASSYSRRGNTIYF.

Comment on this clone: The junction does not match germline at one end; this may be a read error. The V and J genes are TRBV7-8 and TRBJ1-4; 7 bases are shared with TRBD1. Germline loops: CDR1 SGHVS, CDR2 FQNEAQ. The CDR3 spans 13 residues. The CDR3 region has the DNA TGTGCCAGCAGTCCGACAGGGAATGAAGAACTGTTTTTT. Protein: CASSPTGNEELFF.

The CDR3 DNA is TGTGCCAGCACCAGGACAGGACTGAACACCGGGGAGCTGTTTTTT. The encoded protein is CASTRTGLNTGELFF. The chain uses TRBV7-3 and TRBJ2-2; TRBD1 aligns across 7 bases. Trimming cost V 7 bases and J 1 base; bases outside gene matches: 6. Germline assignment: CDR1 SGHTA and CDR2 FQGTGA. The CDR3 is made up of 15 amino acids.

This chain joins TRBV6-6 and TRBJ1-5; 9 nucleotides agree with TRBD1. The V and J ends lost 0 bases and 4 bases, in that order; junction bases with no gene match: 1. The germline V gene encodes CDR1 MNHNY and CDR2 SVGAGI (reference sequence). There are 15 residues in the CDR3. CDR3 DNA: TGTGCCAGCAGTTACTCTGGACAGGGGAATCAGCCCCAGCATTTT. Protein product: CASSYSGQGNQPQHF.

The CDR3 loop reads CASSSSVASGREETQYF. Here the CDR3 DNA reads TGTGCCAGCTCCTCGTCCGTGGCTAGCGGGAGGGAAGAGACCCAGTACTTC. The gene calls are TRBV2 and TRBJ2-5, with 12 positions matching TRBD2. Trimming at V came to 8 bases and at J to 3 bases, leaving 13 bases not matched to a gene. Per the germline V gene, CDR1 is SNHLY and CDR2 is FYNNEI. The CDR3 has 17 amino acids.

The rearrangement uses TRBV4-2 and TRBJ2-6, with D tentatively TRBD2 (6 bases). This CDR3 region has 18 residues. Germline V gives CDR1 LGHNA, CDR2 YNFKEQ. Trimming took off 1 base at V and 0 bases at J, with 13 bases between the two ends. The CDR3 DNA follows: TGTGCCAGCAGCCAAGCTCAGGGACTGAGCTCTGGGGCCAACGTCCTGACTTTC. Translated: CASSQAQGLSSGANVLTF.

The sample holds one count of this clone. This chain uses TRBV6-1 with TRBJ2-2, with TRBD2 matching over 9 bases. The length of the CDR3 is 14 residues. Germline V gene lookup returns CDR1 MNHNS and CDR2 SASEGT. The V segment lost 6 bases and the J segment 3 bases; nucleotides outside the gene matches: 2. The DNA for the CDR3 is TGTGCCAGCAGCGTAGCGGGGGACACCGGGGAGCTGTTTTTT. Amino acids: CASSVAGDTGELFF.

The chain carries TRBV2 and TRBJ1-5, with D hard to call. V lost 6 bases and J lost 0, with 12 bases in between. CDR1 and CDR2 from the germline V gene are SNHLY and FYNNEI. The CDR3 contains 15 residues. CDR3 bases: TGTGCCAGCAGAAAGTACCTAGATAGCAATCAGCCCCAGCATTTT. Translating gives CASRKYLDSNQPQHF.

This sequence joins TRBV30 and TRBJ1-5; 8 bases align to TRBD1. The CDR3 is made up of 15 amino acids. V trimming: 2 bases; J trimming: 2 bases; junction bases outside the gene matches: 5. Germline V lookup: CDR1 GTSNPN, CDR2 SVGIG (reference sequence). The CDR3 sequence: CAWSLGQGGNQPQHF. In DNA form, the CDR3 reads TGTGCCTGGAGTCTCGGACAGGGAGGCAATCAGCCCCAGCATTTT.

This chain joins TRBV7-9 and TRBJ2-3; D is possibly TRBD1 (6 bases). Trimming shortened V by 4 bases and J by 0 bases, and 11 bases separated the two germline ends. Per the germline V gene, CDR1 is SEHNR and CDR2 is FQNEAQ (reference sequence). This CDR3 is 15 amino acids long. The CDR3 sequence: CASSSQGISTDTQYF. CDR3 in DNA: TGTGCCAGCAGCTCCCAGGGGATTAGCACAGATACGCAGTATTTT.

The CDR3 loop reads CSVDIWGRTGKQETQYF. CDR3 nucleotide sequence: TGCAGCGTTGATATTTGGGGTAGGACAGGAAAACAAGAGACCCAGTACTTC. The chain couples TRBV29-1 to TRBJ2-5; 7 bases are shared with TRBD1. The germline gives CDR1 SQVTM, CDR2 ANQGSEA. Trimming removed 3 bases from V and 2 bases from J; junction bases left unmatched: 15. The CDR3 extends over 17 amino acids.

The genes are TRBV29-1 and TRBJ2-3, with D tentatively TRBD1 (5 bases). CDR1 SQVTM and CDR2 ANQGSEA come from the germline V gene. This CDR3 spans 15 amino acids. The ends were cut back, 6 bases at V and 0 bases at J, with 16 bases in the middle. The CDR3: CSVDGQGISTDTQYF. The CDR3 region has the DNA TGCAGCGTGGATGGACAAGGGATTAGCACAGATACGCAGTATTTT.